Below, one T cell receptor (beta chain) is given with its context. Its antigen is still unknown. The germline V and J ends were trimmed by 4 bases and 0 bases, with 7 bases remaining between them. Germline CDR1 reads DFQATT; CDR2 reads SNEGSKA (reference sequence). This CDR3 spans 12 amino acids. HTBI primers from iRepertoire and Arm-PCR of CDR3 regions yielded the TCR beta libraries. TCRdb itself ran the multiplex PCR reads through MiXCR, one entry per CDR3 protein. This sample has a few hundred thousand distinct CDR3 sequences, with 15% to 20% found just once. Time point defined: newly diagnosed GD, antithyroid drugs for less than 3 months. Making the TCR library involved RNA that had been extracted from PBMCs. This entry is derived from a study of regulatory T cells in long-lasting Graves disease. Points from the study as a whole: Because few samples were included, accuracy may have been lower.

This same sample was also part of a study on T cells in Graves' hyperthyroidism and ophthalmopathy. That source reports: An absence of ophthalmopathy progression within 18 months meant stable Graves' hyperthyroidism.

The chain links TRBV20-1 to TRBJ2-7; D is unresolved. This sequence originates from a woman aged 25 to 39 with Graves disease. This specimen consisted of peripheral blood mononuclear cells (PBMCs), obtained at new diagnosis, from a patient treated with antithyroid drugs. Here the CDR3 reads CSAIESSYEQYF. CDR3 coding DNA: TGCAGTGCTATCGAAAGCTCCTACGAGCAGTACTTC.